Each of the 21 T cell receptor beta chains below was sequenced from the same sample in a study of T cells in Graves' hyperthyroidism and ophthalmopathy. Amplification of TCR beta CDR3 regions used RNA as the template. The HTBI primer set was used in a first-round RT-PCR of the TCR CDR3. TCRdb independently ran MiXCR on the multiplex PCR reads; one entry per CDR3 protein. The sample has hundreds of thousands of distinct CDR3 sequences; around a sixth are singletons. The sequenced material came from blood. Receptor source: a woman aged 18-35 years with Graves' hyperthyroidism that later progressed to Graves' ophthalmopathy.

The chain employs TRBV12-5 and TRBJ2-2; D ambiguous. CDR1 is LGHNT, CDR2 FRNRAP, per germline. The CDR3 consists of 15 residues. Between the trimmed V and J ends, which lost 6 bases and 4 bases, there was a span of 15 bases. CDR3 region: CASGPTGPRTGELFF. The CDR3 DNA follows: TGTGCTAGTGGCCCGACTGGACCTCGCACCGGGGAGCTGTTTTTT.

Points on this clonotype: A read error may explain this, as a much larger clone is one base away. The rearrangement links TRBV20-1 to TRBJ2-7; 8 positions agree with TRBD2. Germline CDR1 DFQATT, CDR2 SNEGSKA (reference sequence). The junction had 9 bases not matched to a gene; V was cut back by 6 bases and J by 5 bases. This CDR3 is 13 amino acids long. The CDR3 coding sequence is TGCAGTGCGTTATCGGGAGGGCCCAACGAGCAGTACTTC. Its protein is CSALSGGPNEQYF.

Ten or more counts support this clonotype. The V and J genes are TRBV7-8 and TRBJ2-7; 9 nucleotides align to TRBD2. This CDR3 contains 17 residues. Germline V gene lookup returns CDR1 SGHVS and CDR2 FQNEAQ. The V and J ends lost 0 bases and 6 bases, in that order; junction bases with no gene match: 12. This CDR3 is CASSLADLGTSSREQYF. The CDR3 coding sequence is TGTGCCAGCAGCTTAGCTGACCTAGGGACTAGCTCTCGCGAGCAGTACTTC.

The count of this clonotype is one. CDR3 sequence (DNA): TGCAGTGCTTATCTAGCGGGAGGGTCCGGCACAGATACGCAGTATTTT. Its translation is CSAYLAGGSGTDTQYF. This chain uses TRBV20-1 with TRBJ2-3; TRBD2 matches at 12 bases. The trim removed 5 bases at V and 1 base at J, leaving 7 bases unmatched. The CDR3 has 16 residues. CDR1 and CDR2 (germline): DFQATT, SNEGSKA (reference sequence).

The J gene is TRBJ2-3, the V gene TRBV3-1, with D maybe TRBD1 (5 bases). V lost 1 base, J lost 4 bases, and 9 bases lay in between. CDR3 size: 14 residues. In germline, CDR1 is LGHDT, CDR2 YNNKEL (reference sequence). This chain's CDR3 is CASSQAARADTQYF. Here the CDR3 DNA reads TGTGCCAGCAGCCAAGCAGCCAGGGCAGATACGCAGTATTTT.

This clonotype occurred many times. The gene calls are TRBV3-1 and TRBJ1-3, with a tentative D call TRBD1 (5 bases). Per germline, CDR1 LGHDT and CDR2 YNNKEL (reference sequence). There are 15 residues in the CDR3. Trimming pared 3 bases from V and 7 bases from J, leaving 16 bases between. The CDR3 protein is CASSQAGGRANTIYF. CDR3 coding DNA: TGTGCCAGCAGCCAGGCAGGAGGCAGGGCCAACACCATATATTTT.

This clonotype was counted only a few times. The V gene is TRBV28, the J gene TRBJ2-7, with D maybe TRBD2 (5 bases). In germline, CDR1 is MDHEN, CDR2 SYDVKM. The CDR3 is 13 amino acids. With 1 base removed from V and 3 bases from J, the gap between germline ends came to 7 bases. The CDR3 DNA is TGTGCCAGCAGTTTATTTCGGGGCTACGAGCAGTACTTC. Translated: CASSLFRGYEQYF.

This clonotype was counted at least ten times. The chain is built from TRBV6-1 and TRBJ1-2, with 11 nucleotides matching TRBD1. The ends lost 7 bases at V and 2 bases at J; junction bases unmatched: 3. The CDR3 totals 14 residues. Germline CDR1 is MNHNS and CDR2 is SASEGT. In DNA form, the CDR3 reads TGTGCCAGCACCCGGACAGGGGGCAACTATGGCTACACCTTC. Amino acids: CASTRTGGNYGYTF.

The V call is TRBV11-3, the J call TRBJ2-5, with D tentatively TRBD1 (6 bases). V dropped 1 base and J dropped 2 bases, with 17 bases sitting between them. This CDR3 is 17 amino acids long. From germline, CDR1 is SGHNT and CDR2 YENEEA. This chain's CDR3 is CASSLGRGWTAQETQYF. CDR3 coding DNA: TGTGCCAGCAGCTTAGGTCGGGGATGGACAGCTCAAGAGACCCAGTACTTC.

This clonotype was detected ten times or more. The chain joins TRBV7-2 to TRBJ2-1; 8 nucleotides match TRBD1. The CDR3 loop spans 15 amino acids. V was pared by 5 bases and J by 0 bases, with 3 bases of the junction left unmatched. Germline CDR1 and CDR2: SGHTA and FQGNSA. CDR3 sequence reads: CASSTDRGSYNEQFF. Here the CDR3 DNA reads TGTGCCAGCAGCACCGACAGGGGCTCCTACAATGAGCAGTTCTTC.

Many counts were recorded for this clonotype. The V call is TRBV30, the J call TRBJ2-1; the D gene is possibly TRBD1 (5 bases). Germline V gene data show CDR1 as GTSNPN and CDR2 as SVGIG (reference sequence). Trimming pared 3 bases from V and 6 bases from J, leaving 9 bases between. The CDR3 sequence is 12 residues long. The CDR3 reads CAWSPDSNEQFF. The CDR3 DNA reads TGTGCCTGGAGCCCCGACAGCAATGAGCAGTTCTTC.

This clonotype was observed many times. CDR3 bases: TGTGCCAGCAGCGCCCGGGACAGACATATACAAGAGACCCAGTACTTC. It yields the protein CASSARDRHIQETQYF. The chain employs TRBV3-1 and TRBJ2-5; 7 bases are a match to TRBD1. J gave up 2 bases and V 5 bases, and 11 bases lay outside the gene matches. This CDR3 is built from 16 residues. Germline V gene data show CDR1 as LGHDT and CDR2 as YNNKEL (reference sequence).

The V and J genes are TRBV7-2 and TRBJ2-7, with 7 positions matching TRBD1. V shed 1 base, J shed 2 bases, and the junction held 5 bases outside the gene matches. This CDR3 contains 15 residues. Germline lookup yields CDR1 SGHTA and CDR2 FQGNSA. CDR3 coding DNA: TGTGCCAGCAGCTTAGGACAGGGTCTAGCCTACGAGCAGTACTTC. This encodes CASSLGQGLAYEQYF.

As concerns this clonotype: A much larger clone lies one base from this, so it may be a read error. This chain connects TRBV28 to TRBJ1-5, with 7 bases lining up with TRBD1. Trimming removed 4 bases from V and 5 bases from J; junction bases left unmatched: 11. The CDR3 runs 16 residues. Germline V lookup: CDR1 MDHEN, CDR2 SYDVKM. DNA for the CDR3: TGTGCCAGCAGTTGGGTCAGGGGGAGTCGTTATCAGCCCCAGCATTTT. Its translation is CASSWVRGSRYQPQHF.

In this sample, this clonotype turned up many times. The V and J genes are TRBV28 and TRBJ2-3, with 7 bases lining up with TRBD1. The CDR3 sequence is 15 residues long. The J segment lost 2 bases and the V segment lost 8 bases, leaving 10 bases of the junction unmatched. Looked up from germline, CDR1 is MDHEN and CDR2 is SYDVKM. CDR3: CASARLGQSTDTQYF. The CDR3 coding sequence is TGTGCCAGCGCTCGCCTGGGACAGTCCACAGATACGCAGTATTTT.

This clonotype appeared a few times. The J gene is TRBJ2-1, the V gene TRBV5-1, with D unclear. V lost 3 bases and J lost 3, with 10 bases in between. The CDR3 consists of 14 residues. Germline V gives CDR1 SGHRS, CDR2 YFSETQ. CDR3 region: CASSSLLDYNEQFF. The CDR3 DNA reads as TGCGCCAGCAGCTCCCTACTTGACTACAATGAGCAGTTCTTC.

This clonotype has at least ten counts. The CDR3 nucleotides are TGTGCCAGCAGTTCAGGGGCAGGCCGGACAGATACGCAGTATTTT. Translation: CASSSGAGRTDTQYF. This rearrangement joins TRBV12-3 or TRBV12-4 to TRBJ2-3; possibly TRBD1 for D (6 bases). This CDR3 comprises 15 residues. Trimming left V 4 bases short and J 3 bases short, with 14 bases between.

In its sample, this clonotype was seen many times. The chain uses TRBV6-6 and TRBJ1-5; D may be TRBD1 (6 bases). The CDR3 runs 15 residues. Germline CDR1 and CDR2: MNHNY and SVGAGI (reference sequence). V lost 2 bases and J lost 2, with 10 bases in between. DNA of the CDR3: TGTGCCAGCAGTTACGTGGGGGGCGGCAATCAGCCCCAGCATTTT. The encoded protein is CASSYVGGGNQPQHF.

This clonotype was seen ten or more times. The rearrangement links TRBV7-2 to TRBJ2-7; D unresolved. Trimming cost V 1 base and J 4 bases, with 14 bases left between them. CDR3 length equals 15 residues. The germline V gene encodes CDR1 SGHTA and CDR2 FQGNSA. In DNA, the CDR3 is TGTGCCAGCAGCTTAGAGGACGGCGTTACGTACGAGCAGTACTTC. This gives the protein CASSLEDGVTYEQYF.

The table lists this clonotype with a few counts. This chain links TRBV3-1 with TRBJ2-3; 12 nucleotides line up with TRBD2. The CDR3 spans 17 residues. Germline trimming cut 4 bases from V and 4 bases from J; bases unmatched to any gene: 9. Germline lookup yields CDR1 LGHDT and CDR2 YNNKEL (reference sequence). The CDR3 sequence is CASSPLLAGGAADTQYF. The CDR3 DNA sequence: TGTGCCAGCAGCCCCCTCCTAGCGGGAGGGGCGGCAGATACGCAGTATTTT.

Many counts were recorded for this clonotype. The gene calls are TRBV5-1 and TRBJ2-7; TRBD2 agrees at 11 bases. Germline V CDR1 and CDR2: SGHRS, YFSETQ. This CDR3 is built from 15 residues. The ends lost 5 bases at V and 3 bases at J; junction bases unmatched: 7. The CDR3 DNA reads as TGCGCCAGCAGGACTAGCGGGATTCCCGGCTACGAGCAGTACTTC. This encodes CASRTSGIPGYEQYF.